Described below is a single T cell receptor (beta chain) sequence and its context. Antigen: not known. Using a J-beta primer mix together with a sample-barcoded 5' primer, a second PCR was run for roughly 6 to 12 cycles. Each of the samples gave a minimum of 2.5 million paired-end reads that contained CDR3. In TCRdb, the 5' RACE reads were re-called with MiXCR into one record per CDR3 protein. The table includes 920,000 or so distinct CDR3 sequences, roughly 45% detected once. Germline V gene data show CDR1 as SGHAT and CDR2 as FQNNGV. V lost 5 bases to trimming and J lost 5 bases; unmatched junction nucleotides: 9. CDR3 length: 15 residues. Each sample provided at least 6 micrograms of extracted total RNA. The data derive from a study of blood T cells in healthy people across ages. Study results and limitations: Age showed a roughly linear inverse relationship with TCR beta diversity per million T cells. Any conclusive comparison of naive versus antigen-experienced cells was prevented by using unsorted PBMCs.

The origin of this receptor is a woman in her sixties or seventies in good health. The sequencing sample was made of blood. This chain joins TRBV11-2 and TRBJ2-1; 7 nucleotides line up with TRBD2. In DNA form, the CDR3 reads TGTGCCAGCAGCACAGAACAACTAGCGAACAATGAGCAGTTCTTC. It encodes CASSTEQLANNEQFF.